These 26 T cell receptor beta chains originate from one sample sequenced in a study of cytomegalovirus exposure and HLA in healthy donors. The PCR contained 60 Vbeta and 13 Jbeta primers. Method: immunoSEQ multiplex PCR; TCRdb's copy keeps in-frame clones and lacks some. The sample's table shows under 120,000 clones. Sequenced sample: PBMCs. All receptors come from a man aged 45-65 years in good health and CMV-seronegative.

This chain uses TRBV6-1 with TRBJ2-3; the match to TRBD2 covers 7 bases. Germline assignment: CDR1 MNHNS and CDR2 SASEGT. V shed 0 bases and J 4 bases; nucleotides not matched to a gene: 4. This CDR3 region has 15 residues. The CDR3 DNA follows: TGTGCCAGCAGTGAAGCGGGAGGGCGCGCAGATACGCAGTATTTT. It is translated as CASSEAGGRADTQYF.

The rearrangement uses TRBV13 and TRBJ1-2, with 8 bases aligning to TRBD1. The CDR3 length is 15 residues. CDR1 and CDR2 from the germline V gene are PRHDT and FYEKMQ (reference sequence). Losses at the gene ends were 4 bases for V and 4 bases for J; bases not matched to a gene: 8. The CDR3 nucleotides read TGTGCCAGCAGCTCGAGGACAGGGACTGGCTATGGCTACACCTTC. Its protein product is CASSSRTGTGYGYTF. The full variable domain, completed using reference TRBV13 and TRBJ1-2, is AAGVIQSPRHLIKEKRETATLKCYPIPRHDTVYWYQQGPGQDPQFLISFYEKMQSDKGSIPDRFSAQQFSDYHSELNMSSLELGDSALYFCASSSRTGTGYGYTFGSGTRLTVV.

The gene calls are TRBV2 and TRBJ2-5; 11 bases line up with TRBD2. V was pared by 6 bases and J by 1 base, with 7 bases of the junction left unmatched. The CDR3 loop spans 16 amino acids. The germline gives CDR1 SNHLY, CDR2 FYNNEI. The CDR3 DNA reads TGTGCCAGCAGATTTACTAGCGGGGGTCTCCAAGAGACCCAGTACTTC. As protein: CASRFTSGGLQETQYF.

This chain joins TRBV29-1 and TRBJ2-3, with a tentative D call TRBD1 (5 bases). Per germline, CDR1 SQVTM and CDR2 ANQGSEA. The CDR3 runs to 15 residues. Trimming pared 0 bases from V and 5 bases from J, leaving 15 bases between. The CDR3 DNA reads TGCAGCGTTGAAGATTTAGGGGCCCAGAGAGATACGCAGTATTTT. Translated: CSVEDLGAQRDTQYF.

The chain has TRBV7-9 and TRBJ2-7; tentative D call: TRBD1 (6 bases). The CDR3 is 15 residues long. Deletions cut 5 bases from V and 5 bases from J, with 19 bases between. Germline CDR1 is SEHNR and CDR2 is FQNEAQ (reference sequence). Here the CDR3 DNA reads TGTGCCAGCAGCCACGCCTCGGCAGGGGACAACGAGCAGTACTTC. It encodes CASSHASAGDNEQYF. The full variable domain, its missing parts supplied by reference TRBV7-9 and TRBJ2-7, is DTGVSQNPRHKITKRGQNVTFRCDPISEHNRLYWYRQTLGQGPEFLTYFQNEAQLEKSRLLSDRFSAERPKGSFSTLEIQRTEQGDSAMYLCASSHASAGDNEQYFGPGTRLTVT.

This chain links TRBV19 with TRBJ2-1; 7 nucleotides align to TRBD1. This CDR3 spans 15 amino acids. Germline trimming cut 8 bases from V and 3 bases from J; bases unmatched to any gene: 10. Germline values: CDR1 LNHDA, CDR2 SQIVND (reference sequence). The CDR3 protein is CASSNRGIGYNEQFF. The CDR3 DNA follows: TGTGCCAGTTCGAACAGGGGAATCGGCTACAATGAGCAGTTCTTC.

The CDR3 coding sequence is TGTGCCAGCAGCTCCTACCGTTTATGGGACAGCACGCAGTATTTT. Protein: CASSSYRLWDSTQYF. V gene TRBV5-8 combines with J gene TRBJ2-3; 7 nucleotides match TRBD1. CDR1 and CDR2 (germline): SGHTS, YDEGEE. J lost 9 bases, V lost 3 bases, and 13 bases had no gene match. The CDR3 is 15 residues long.

The chain has TRBV29-1 and TRBJ2-2; 7 bases map to TRBD2. V shed 7 bases, J shed 6 bases, and the junction held 17 bases outside the gene matches. This CDR3 has 16 amino acids. Germline-derived CDR1 and CDR2 are SQVTM and ANQGSEA. The CDR3: CSAQVTGGSLSGELFF. The DNA of the CDR3 is TGCAGCGCTCAAGTGACCGGCGGGAGCTTATCCGGGGAGCTGTTTTTT.

The chain uses TRBV11-3 and TRBJ1-2; D remains unclear. The CDR3 covers 15 residues. CDR1 and CDR2 (germline): SGHNT, YENEEA. Trimming left V 4 bases short and J 1 base short, with 13 bases between. CDR3 residues: CASSSLRGGNYGYTF. Here the CDR3 DNA reads TGTGCCAGCAGCTCCCTCCGAGGTGGTAACTATGGCTACACCTTC.

The chain uses TRBV5-1 and TRBJ2-5; 8 nucleotides match TRBD1. The CDR3 is 15 residues long. Looked up from germline, CDR1 is SGHRS and CDR2 is YFSETQ. The ends lost 4 bases at V and 7 bases at J; junction bases unmatched: 12. CDR3: CASSKTGEASGTQYF. Written as DNA, the CDR3 is TGCGCCAGCAGCAAGACAGGGGAGGCTAGTGGGACCCAGTACTTC.

CDR3 sequence reads: CASSLSVGTTYEQYF. The CDR3 DNA reads TGTGCCAGCAGTTTATCGGTTGGCACTACCTACGAGCAGTACTTC. The rearrangement uses TRBV27 and TRBJ2-7; no clear D gene. The CDR3 sequence is 15 residues long. Trimming took off 0 bases at V and 2 bases at J, with 11 bases between the two ends. Per germline, CDR1 MNHEY and CDR2 SMNVEV (reference sequence).

This chain's CDR3 is CASSTRQGAPYEQYF. The CDR3 nucleotides are TGTGCCAGCAGCACGCGACAGGGGGCCCCCTACGAGCAGTACTTC. The rearrangement uses TRBV9 and TRBJ2-5, with 10 positions matching TRBD1. The assigned J gene may be wrong: the sequence end matches TRBJ2-7 better. This CDR3 region has 15 residues. The V gene's germline CDR1 is SGDLS and CDR2 YYNGEE.

The chain carries TRBV7-6 and TRBJ1-1, with D tentatively TRBD1 (6 bases). CDR3 size: 14 residues. The germline CDR1 and CDR2 sequences are SGHVS and FNYEAQ. V shed 5 bases and J shed 1 base, with 11 bases lying between them. The CDR3 DNA follows: TGTGCCAGCAGCCTCGGACAGACGAACACTGAAGCTTTCTTT. Protein sequence: CASSLGQTNTEAFF.

This sequence joins TRBV7-2 and TRBJ1-1; TRBD1 might be the D (6 bases). This CDR3 region has 14 residues. CDR1 and CDR2 (germline): SGHTA, FQGNSA. V was shortened by 4 bases and J by 7 bases, with 16 bases between the two germline ends. In DNA form, the CDR3 reads TGTGCCAGCAGCTCAAGGGGGGGGTATGGTGAAGCTTTCTTT. This translates into CASSSRGGYGEAFF.

The chain is built from TRBV7-9 and TRBJ1-2; 7 nucleotides agree with TRBD1. Trimming cost V 4 bases and J 5 bases; bases outside gene matches: 10. The CDR3 runs 15 residues. Germline V lookup: CDR1 SEHNR, CDR2 FQNEAQ (reference sequence). The CDR3 DNA reads as TGTGCCAGCAGCTCCGGGACAGAAAAGAGTTATGGCTACACCTTC. Its translation: CASSSGTEKSYGYTF.

The V and J genes are TRBV4-3 and TRBJ2-3, with D hard to call. V was clipped by 5 bases and J by 1 base, with 7 bases between them. In germline, CDR1 is LGHNA, CDR2 YSLEER. The CDR3 length is 13 residues. The CDR3 region is CASSSRGTDTQYF. The CDR3 nucleotides are TGCGCCAGCAGCTCCCGAGGCACAGATACGCAGTATTTT.

This chain uses TRBV5-1 with TRBJ2-7, with D possibly TRBD2 on 6 matching bases. The CDR3 has 15 amino acids. The germline V gene has CDR1 SGHRS and CDR2 YFSETQ. Trimming shortened V by 0 bases and J by 0 bases, and 10 bases separated the two germline ends. The CDR3 region has the DNA TGCGCCAGCAGCTTGGTGGTGGGGGGCTCCTACGAGCAGTACTTC. Translating it yields CASSLVVGGSYEQYF.

This rearrangement joins TRBV10-2 to TRBJ2-5, with TRBD2 matching 10 bases. CDR1 and CDR2 from the germline V gene are WSHSY and SAAADI. J gave up 2 bases and V 3 bases, and 9 bases lay outside the gene matches. The CDR3 loop spans 17 amino acids. Here the CDR3 reads CASSDPPGLASQETQYF. The CDR3 region has the DNA TGCGCCAGCAGTGATCCGCCGGGACTAGCGTCTCAAGAGACCCAGTACTTC.

The genes are TRBV7-6 and TRBJ1-1; tentatively, D is TRBD1 (6 bases). V lost 1 base and J 3 bases, leaving 12 bases between the germline ends. This CDR3 contains 15 residues. Germline lookup yields CDR1 SGHVS and CDR2 FNYEAQ. As DNA, the CDR3 is TGTGCCAGCAGCTTAGGGGGGGGCTGGGACACTGAAGCTTTCTTT. It is translated as CASSLGGGWDTEAFF.

The gene calls are TRBV5-4 and TRBJ1-1; D not resolved. V was shortened by 0 bases and J by 4 bases, with 7 bases between the two germline ends. CDR1 SGHNT and CDR2 YYREEE come from the germline V gene (reference sequence). The CDR3 has 13 amino acids. The chain's CDR3 is CASSLELLTEAFF. The CDR3 DNA reads TGTGCCAGCAGCTTGGAGTTACTCACTGAAGCTTTCTTT. The variable domain in full, completed from reference TRBV5-4 and TRBJ1-1, reads ETGVTQSPTHLIKTRGQQVTLRCSSQSGHNTVSWYQQALGQGPQFIFQYYREEENGRGNFPPRFSGLQFPNYSSELNVNALELDDSALYLCASSLELLTEAFFGQGTRLTVV.

The chain has TRBV5-4 and TRBJ2-3; a weak D match, TRBD1 (6 bases). CDR3 size: 16 residues. Germline V lookup: CDR1 SGHNT, CDR2 YYREEE (reference sequence). Between the trimmed V and J ends, which lost 0 bases and 3 bases, there was a span of 14 bases. The CDR3 region is CASSLGQAMGTDTQYF. CDR3 in DNA: TGTGCCAGCAGCTTGGGACAGGCCATGGGGACAGATACGCAGTATTTT.

CDR3 nucleotides: TGTGCCAGCAGCTTGGACACCAATCAGCCCCAGCATTTT. Amino acids: CASSLDTNQPQHF. The chain recombines TRBV5-4 with TRBJ1-5; no reliable D call. CDR1 is SGHNT, CDR2 YYREEE, per germline (reference sequence). CDR3 length: 13 residues. Trimming pared 0 bases from V and 3 bases from J, leaving 4 bases between.

The chain carries TRBV5-4 and TRBJ2-1; 7 bases are shared with TRBD1. J lost 0 bases, V lost 4 bases, and 4 bases had no gene match. From germline, CDR1 is SGHNT and CDR2 YYREEE (reference sequence). The CDR3 is 15 residues long. The CDR3 bases are TGTGCCAGCAGCCACGACAGGGTCTCCTACAATGAGCAGTTCTTC. Encoded protein: CASSHDRVSYNEQFF.

V and J are TRBV18 and TRBJ1-3; D uncertain. Germline-derived CDR1 and CDR2 are KGHSH and LQKENI. The CDR3 runs 16 residues. V gave up 0 bases and J gave up 0 bases, with 9 bases separating them. The CDR3 bases are TGTGCCAGCTCACCACCGAACCCCTACTCTGGAAACACCATATATTTT. It translates to CASSPPNPYSGNTIYF.

The V call is TRBV10-2, the J call TRBJ1-1, with TRBD1 identical over 7 bases. J gave up 0 bases and V 7 bases, and 2 bases lay outside the gene matches. Germline V gives CDR1 WSHSY, CDR2 SAAADI. The CDR3 is made up of 13 amino acids. This CDR3 reads CASKGQLNTEAFF. In DNA, the CDR3 is TGCGCCAGCAAGGGACAGTTGAACACTGAAGCTTTCTTT.

The chain has TRBV5-1 and TRBJ2-3, with TRBD1 as a possible D gene (5 bases). This CDR3 region has 15 residues. Trimming left V 0 bases short and J 3 bases short, with 11 bases between. The germline gives CDR1 SGHRS, CDR2 YFSETQ. CDR3 in amino acids: CASSLVDIRTDTQYF. The CDR3 nucleotides are TGCGCCAGCAGCTTGGTGGACATAAGGACAGATACGCAGTATTTT. Full variable domain (remainder filled in from reference TRBV5-1 and TRBJ2-3): KAGVTQTPRYLIKTRGQQVTLSCSPISGHRSVSWYQQTPGQGLQFLFEYFSETQRNKGNFPGRFSGRQFSNSRSEMNVSTLELGDSALYLCASSLVDIRTDTQYFGPGTRLTVL.